The next 29 T cell receptor beta chains were all read from a single sample in a study of T cell responses to AZD1222 COVID-19 vaccine. Only in-frame clones appear in the TCRdb table, and some are missing; sequencing was by immunoSEQ multiplex PCR. The sample holds about 180,000 clones, 90% seen once. The starting material was peripheral blood, obtained on day 0 of AZD1222 vaccination. The receptor set was obtained from an adult in good health.

The V call is TRBV4-1, the J call TRBJ1-6; 9 positions agree with TRBD1. The CDR3 length is 15 residues. Germline V gene data show CDR1 as MGHRA and CDR2 as YSYEKL. After removal of 3 bases from V and 9 bases from J, the junction contained 6 bases not matched to a gene. CDR3 protein: CASSHPRTGVSPLHF. For the CDR3, the DNA is TGCGCCAGCAGCCATCCTCGGACAGGGGTTTCACCCCTCCACTTT.

The J gene is TRBJ2-3, the V gene TRBV6-5, with 7 bases lining up with TRBD2. CDR1 is MNHEY, CDR2 SVGAGI, per germline. The CDR3 spans 14 residues. V shed 5 bases and J 7 bases; nucleotides not matched to a gene: 9. The CDR3 DNA reads as TGTGCCAGCAGTCCGTTGGGGGACTACTATACGCAGTATTTT. Amino acids: CASSPLGDYYTQYF.

This sequence joins TRBV3-1 (or the pseudogene TRBV3-2) and TRBJ2-5, with D possibly matching TRBD2 (7 bases). The CDR3 has 16 amino acids. The germline CDR1 and CDR2 sequences are LGHDT and YNNKEL (reference sequence). The V end was cut by 0 bases, the J end by 0 bases, with 11 bases between. The CDR3 protein is CASSQDSGGHQETQYF. DNA of the CDR3: TGTGCCAGCAGCCAAGATTCGGGGGGCCACCAAGAGACCCAGTACTTC.

The rearrangement links TRBV7-2 to TRBJ1-2; 7 bases fit TRBD1. The V segment lost 5 bases and the J segment 2 bases; nucleotides outside the gene matches: 11. The germline V gene encodes CDR1 SGHTA and CDR2 FQGNSA. The CDR3 consists of 16 residues. DNA for the CDR3: TGTGCCAGCAGCCCCCGGCTTGGGACAGCAAACTATGGCTACACCTTC. Amino acids: CASSPRLGTANYGYTF.

The chain recombines TRBV5-4 with TRBJ2-6; weak D call: TRBD1 (6 bases). The CDR3 runs to 16 residues. V lost 0 bases to trimming and J lost 2 bases, with 9 bases between them. Germline CDR1 SGHNT, CDR2 YYREEE (reference sequence). The CDR3 sequence is CASSLERGTGANVLTF. The CDR3, as DNA: TGTGCCAGCAGCTTGGAAAGGGGGACTGGGGCCAACGTCCTGACTTTC.

V usage is TRBV7-8 and J usage is TRBJ1-2; D call uncertain. V lost 5 bases and J lost 4, with 20 bases in between. Germline V gene data show CDR1 as SGHVS and CDR2 as FQNEAQ. The length of the CDR3 is 16 residues. The CDR3: CASSTYPRILGYGYTF. CDR3 in DNA: TGTGCCAGCAGCACCTATCCCCGGATTCTGGGCTATGGCTACACCTTC. Together with reference TRBV7-8 and TRBJ1-2, the CDR3 gives the full variable domain: GAGVSQSPRYKVAKRGQDVALRCDPISGHVSLFWYQQALGQGPEFLTYFQNEAQLDKSGLPSDRFFAERPEGSVSTLKIQRTQQEDSAVYLCASSTYPRILGYGYTFGSGTRLTVV.

The count of this clone is one. The chain employs TRBV10-3 and TRBJ2-7; the D gene is possibly TRBD1 (5 bases). Germline V gene data show CDR1 as ENHRY and CDR2 as SYGVKD. CDR3 length: 14 amino acids. Trimming removed 2 bases at V and 6 bases at J, with 14 bases between. CDR3 sequence (DNA): TGTGCCATCAGTGAGGGTCTAGGGGTCGGCGAGCAGTACTTC. As protein: CAISEGLGVGEQYF.

This clone is a singleton in its sample. The chain is built from TRBV7-9 and TRBJ1-6; TRBD1 is a possible D gene (6 bases). The CDR3 loop spans 14 amino acids. From germline, CDR1 is SEHNR and CDR2 FQNEAQ (reference sequence). V was trimmed by 6 bases and J by 7 bases, leaving 13 bases between them. In nucleotides, the CDR3 is TGTGCCAGCAGGAGAGGGGGTGAAAATTCACCCCTCCACTTT. Its translation: CASRRGGENSPLHF.

The chain combines TRBV6-1 with TRBJ1-2; possible D gene TRBD1, 5 bases. Germline V gives CDR1 MNHNS, CDR2 SASEGT. The V and J ends lost 3 bases and 11 bases respectively, with 13 bases between them. The CDR3 runs to 12 residues. The CDR3 nucleotides are TGTGCCAGCAGTGACGACAGTTACGGTTACACCTTC. It codes for CASSDDSYGYTF.

CDR3 DNA: TGTGCCAGCAGCTTACCGACAGGGCCCTACACCTTC. It encodes CASSLPTGPYTF. The chain employs TRBV9 and TRBJ1-2; 7 nucleotides match TRBD1. The CDR3 is made up of 12 amino acids. V shed 4 bases, J shed 10 bases, and the junction held 7 bases outside the gene matches. Germline V gene sequence: CDR1 SGDLS, CDR2 YYNGEE.

The V gene is TRBV11-2, the J gene TRBJ1-2; D perhaps matches TRBD1 (6 bases). Germline CDR1 SGHAT, CDR2 FQNNGV. There are 16 residues in the CDR3. The ends were cut back, 5 bases at V and 0 bases at J, with 16 bases in the middle. The CDR3 DNA reads TGTGCCAGCAGCCCCCTGACAGGCCCCTCTAACTATGGCTACACCTTC. The encoded protein is CASSPLTGPSNYGYTF. Filled out from reference TRBV11-2 and TRBJ1-2, the complete variable domain reads EAGVAQSPRYKIIEKRQSVAFWCNPISGHATLYWYQQILGQGPKLLIQFQNNGVVDDSQLPKDRFSAERLKGVDSTLKIQPAKLEDSAVYLCASSPLTGPSNYGYTFGSGTRLTVV.

The chain employs TRBV7-2 and TRBJ1-2; no reliable D call. V lost 5 bases and J 4 bases, leaving 11 bases between the germline ends. There are 13 residues in the CDR3. Germline assignment: CDR1 SGHTA and CDR2 FQGNSA. CDR3 in DNA: TGTGCCAGCAGCCAAGGTTGGGTCTATGGCTACACCTTC. Translating gives CASSQGWVYGYTF.

The chain recombines TRBV28 with TRBJ1-2; no clear D. The CDR3 loop spans 15 amino acids. Germline loops: CDR1 MDHEN, CDR2 SYDVKM. V lost 3 bases to trimming and J lost 8 bases, with 19 bases between them. The CDR3 reads CASSLVNSLNGGYTF. CDR3 nucleotides: TGTGCCAGCAGTTTGGTAAACTCCCTGAATGGAGGCTACACCTTC.

V and J are TRBV9 and TRBJ1-2; D is perhaps TRBD1 (6 bases). V gave up 0 bases and J gave up 2 bases, with 8 bases separating them. There are 14 residues in the CDR3. In germline, CDR1 is SGDLS, CDR2 YYNGEE. The CDR3 bases are TGTGCCAGCAGCGTAGACGGGGGCAACTATGGCTACACCTTC. Translated, it gives CASSVDGGNYGYTF.

A remark on this clone: The same CDR3 also results from other DNA sequences found in this sample. This chain connects TRBV6-5 to TRBJ1-5, with unresolved D. Trimming pared 6 bases from V and 2 bases from J, leaving 8 bases between. The length of the CDR3 is 13 residues. CDR1 MNHEY and CDR2 SVGAGI come from the germline V gene. The CDR3 is CASSRQGNQPQHF. CDR3 bases: TGTGCCAGCAGCCGTCAGGGCAATCAGCCCCAGCATTTT.

The DNA for the CDR3 is TGCGCCAGCAGCCAAGTTTCAGCATTAGGCGGGGAGCTGTTTTTT. Amino acid sequence: CASSQVSALGGELFF. The chain is built from TRBV4-3 and TRBJ2-2; D ambiguous. Germline assignment: CDR1 LGHNA and CDR2 YSLEER. This CDR3 comprises 15 residues. With 1 base removed from V and 7 bases from J, the gap between germline ends came to 13 bases.

This chain uses TRBV5-1 with TRBJ2-1, with D possibly TRBD1 on 5 matching bases. The V gene lost 7 bases and the J gene lost 0 bases, with 11 bases spanning the gap. The CDR3 has 14 amino acids. Germline V lookup: CDR1 SGHRS, CDR2 YFSETQ. This chain's CDR3 is CASANRSSYNEQFF. The DNA of the CDR3 is TGCGCCAGCGCCAACAGGAGCTCCTACAATGAGCAGTTCTTC.

This clone was found once. This rearrangement joins TRBV5-6 to TRBJ1-2; 7 bases match TRBD1. V was pared by 1 base and J by 1 base, with 4 bases of the junction left unmatched. Per germline, CDR1 SGHDT and CDR2 YYEEEE. CDR3 size: 15 residues. The CDR3 region is CASSLITGVNYGYTF. CDR3 DNA sequence: TGTGCCAGCAGCTTGATAACAGGGGTTAACTATGGCTACACCTTC.

The gene calls are TRBV27 and TRBJ2-1; 9 bases map to TRBD1. The germline gives CDR1 MNHEY, CDR2 SMNVEV (reference sequence). J was trimmed by 1 base and V by 5 bases; bases with no gene match: 3. The CDR3 is 15 residues long. CDR3 coding DNA: TGTGCCAGCAGTCAAGACAGGGGGTCCTACAATGAGCAGTTCTTC. It encodes CASSQDRGSYNEQFF.

The chain recombines TRBV11-3 with TRBJ1-2; no clear D gene. Per the germline V gene, CDR1 is SGHNT and CDR2 is YENEEA. V shed 4 bases and J shed 4 bases, with 10 bases lying between them. The CDR3 has 13 residues. This CDR3 reads CASSYAWSYGYTF. CDR3 nucleotide sequence: TGTGCCAGCAGCTATGCCTGGAGCTATGGCTACACCTTC.

CDR3 loop: CASTGTGVLNTEAFF. As DNA, the CDR3 is TGTGCCAGCACCGGGACAGGGGTATTGAACACTGAAGCTTTCTTT. The V call is TRBV28, the J call TRBJ1-1; TRBD1 agrees at 10 bases. Losses at the gene ends were 7 bases for V and 0 bases for J; bases not matched to a gene: 5. CDR3 length: 15 amino acids. Germline V gene sequence: CDR1 MDHEN, CDR2 SYDVKM.

The chain carries TRBV7-6 and TRBJ1-6; possible D gene TRBD1, 5 bases. The CDR3 spans 15 residues. CDR1 is SGHVS and CDR2 is FNYEAQ in the germline V gene. V lost 1 base and J lost 9, with 13 bases in between. The CDR3 spells CASSLEGTFISPLHF. The DNA of the CDR3 is TGTGCCAGCAGCTTAGAGGGGACCTTCATTTCACCCCTCCACTTT.

The genes are TRBV6-5 and TRBJ1-2; D is perhaps TRBD1 (6 bases). Germline CDR1 reads MNHEY; CDR2 reads SVGAGI. V shed 0 bases and J shed 6 bases, with 14 bases lying between them. This CDR3 spans 15 amino acids. DNA for the CDR3: TGTGCCAGCAGTTACTCGAAGACAGGCTCACATGGCTACACCTTC. Translated, it gives CASSYSKTGSHGYTF.

V usage is TRBV27 and J usage is TRBJ2-7; D is ambiguous. The CDR3 is 14 amino acids. The germline V and J ends were trimmed by 5 bases and 6 bases, with 17 bases remaining between them. Germline-derived CDR1 and CDR2 are MNHEY and SMNVEV (reference sequence). The CDR3 region has the DNA TGTGCCAGCAGTAGAGATCTCCTAGGCTCCGAGCAGTACTTC. Protein product: CASSRDLLGSEQYF.

The chain recombines TRBV5-6 with TRBJ2-2; D unclear. The CDR3 loop spans 14 amino acids. The germline CDR1 and CDR2 sequences are SGHDT and YYEEEE. With 2 bases removed from V and 0 bases from J, the gap between germline ends came to 5 bases. DNA for the CDR3: TGTGCCAGCAGCTTTGTAACGAACACCGGGGAGCTGTTTTTT. It codes for CASSFVTNTGELFF.

Here the CDR3 DNA reads TGTGCCAGCAGCCGGGGGGGAACAGGGACCTTCTACGAGCAGTACTTC. This gives the protein CASSRGGTGTFYEQYF. The rearrangement uses TRBV7-9 and TRBJ2-7; TRBD2 matches at 8 bases. Germline V gene data show CDR1 as SEHNR and CDR2 as FQNEAQ (reference sequence). V lost 5 bases, J lost 3 bases, and 12 bases stayed unmatched. The CDR3 totals 16 residues.

The V gene is TRBV4-3, the J gene TRBJ2-7; TRBD1 or TRBD2 may be the D gene (5 bases each). The CDR3 is 15 amino acids. Germline CDR1 LGHNA, CDR2 YSLEER. The germline V and J ends were trimmed by 3 bases and 5 bases, with 17 bases remaining between them. The CDR3 protein is CASSQRGGLTDEQYF. The CDR3 nucleotides are TGCGCCAGCAGCCAGAGGGGCGGTCTGACGGACGAGCAGTACTTC.

The CDR3 reads CASSSTGVSSNSPLHF. CDR3 nucleotide sequence: TGCGCCAGCAGCTCCACAGGGGTATCGTCCAATTCACCCCTCCACTTT. This chain uses TRBV5-1 with TRBJ1-6; TRBD1 matches 7 bases. This CDR3 comprises 16 residues. Germline V gene data show CDR1 as SGHRS and CDR2 as YFSETQ. The trim removed 3 bases at V and 7 bases at J, leaving 10 bases unmatched.

This sequence joins TRBV28 and TRBJ1-2; 7 bases match TRBD1. CDR1 and CDR2 (germline): MDHEN, SYDVKM. This CDR3 is built from 14 residues. Unmatched junction bases numbered 7, after V lost 5 bases and J lost 4 bases. The CDR3 reads CASSGDRVGYGYTF. In nucleotides, the CDR3 is TGTGCCAGCAGTGGAGACAGGGTCGGCTATGGCTACACCTTC.